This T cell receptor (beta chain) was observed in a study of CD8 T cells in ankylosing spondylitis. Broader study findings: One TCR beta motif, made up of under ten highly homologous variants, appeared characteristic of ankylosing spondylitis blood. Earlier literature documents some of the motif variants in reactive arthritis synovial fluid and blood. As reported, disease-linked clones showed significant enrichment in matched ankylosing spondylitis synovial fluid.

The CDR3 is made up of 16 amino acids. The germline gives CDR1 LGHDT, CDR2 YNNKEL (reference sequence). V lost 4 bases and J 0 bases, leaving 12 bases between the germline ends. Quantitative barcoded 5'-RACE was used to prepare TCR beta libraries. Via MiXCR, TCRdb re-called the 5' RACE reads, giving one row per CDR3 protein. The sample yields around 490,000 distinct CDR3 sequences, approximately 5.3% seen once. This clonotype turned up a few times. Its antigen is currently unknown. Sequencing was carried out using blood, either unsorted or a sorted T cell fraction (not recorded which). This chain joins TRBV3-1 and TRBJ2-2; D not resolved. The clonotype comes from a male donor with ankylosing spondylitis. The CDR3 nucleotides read TGTGCCAGCAGCCCAAGCCCGACCGCGAACACCGGGGAGCTGTTTTTT. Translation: CASSPSPTANTGELFF.